A single sample gave rise to the 5 T cell receptor beta chains below, sequenced in a study of blood T cell repertoires in COVID-19. Libraries were prepared by immunoSEQ multiplex PCR; TCRdb keeps only in-frame clonotypes and omits some of them. The sample lists approximately 130,000 clones, around 81% occurring once. The sequenced sample was peripheral blood. Every receptor here comes from a woman aged 60-75 years with active or convalescent COVID-19.

The chain uses TRBV4-2 and TRBJ2-1; 9 bases agree with TRBD2. Germline CDR1 is LGHNA and CDR2 is YNFKEQ. J gave up 3 bases and V 4 bases, and 4 bases lay outside the gene matches. This CDR3 has 15 residues. CDR3 region: CASSPPAGGYNEQFF. For the CDR3, the DNA is TGTGCCAGCAGCCCCCCAGCGGGAGGCTACAATGAGCAGTTCTTC.

V and J are TRBV6-5 and TRBJ1-6, with D unclear. V lost 4 bases and J lost 7, with 11 bases in between. The CDR3 consists of 14 residues. The germline V gene has CDR1 MNHEY and CDR2 SVGAGI. The CDR3 region has the DNA TGTGCCAGCAGTTTTAGTGCAGGCAATTCACCCCTCCACTTT. Its translation is CASSFSAGNSPLHF.

The count of this clone is one. The V and J genes are TRBV21-1 and TRBJ2-5; the listed D gene, TRBD2, was not tested against the DNA. TRBV21-1 is a documented pseudogene. The CDR3 runs to 17 residues. The CDR3 DNA sequence: TGTGCCAGCAGCGAAATTATTACTAGCGGGGGGAGGGAGACCCAGTACTTC. Its translation: CASSEIITSGGRETQYF.

CDR3 bases: TGTGCCAGCACCAAAGCGGGCAGAGATACGCAGTATTTT. Translated: CASTKAGRDTQYF. V and J are TRBV6-9 and TRBJ2-3; a possible D gene is TRBD2 (6 bases). Germline CDR1 is MNHGY and CDR2 is SVAAGI. The CDR3 has 13 amino acids. Between the trimmed V and J ends, which lost 7 bases and 5 bases, there was a span of 13 bases.

V gene TRBV20-1 combines with J gene TRBJ2-1; D not certain. Trimming removed 6 bases from V and 5 bases from J, with 5 bases in between. This CDR3 is 10 amino acids long. Germline CDR1 and CDR2: DFQATT and SNEGSKA (reference sequence). This CDR3 reads CSAKHNEQFF. In DNA form, the CDR3 reads TGCAGTGCGAAGCACAATGAGCAGTTCTTC.